These 15 T cell receptor beta chains share one sample of origin, sequenced in a study of human T cells and chemical hapten exposure. TCRdb itself ran the RACE reads through MiXCR, one entry per CDR3 protein. Counted here are more than 90,000 distinct CDR3 sequences, about 10% occurring once; the ten biggest clones make up 3.2%. As for time point: patch test 2, 6 weeks after DPC sensitization. Stated treatment: therapeutic diphenylcyclopropenone sensitization with weekly scalp DPC. The sample in question was whole blood, obtained in connection with sensitization to the hapten diphenylcyclopropenone (DPC). The receptor source for this set is a woman aged 35 to 49 with alopecia areata. Some clones in this sample may be carry-over from other donors' samples.

V usage is TRBV5-1 and J usage is TRBJ1-4; D unresolved. Trimming removed 4 bases from V and 0 bases from J, with 10 bases in between. The CDR3 runs to 15 residues. Germline CDR1 is SGHRS and CDR2 is YFSETQ. The CDR3, as DNA: TGCGCCAGCAGCGGTCCCAGCGCAACTAATGAAAAACTGTTTTTT. Its protein product is CASSGPSATNEKLFF.

This clonotype was seen a handful of times. This chain uses TRBV6-2 or TRBV6-3 with TRBJ2-5; maybe TRBD1 (6 bases). The CDR3 is made up of 14 amino acids. From germline, CDR1 is MNHEY and CDR2 SVGEGT. Trimming left V 3 bases short and J 2 bases short, with 10 bases between. CDR3 region: CASSYYQGQETQYF. The CDR3 nucleotides are TGTGCCAGCAGTTATTATCAGGGGCAAGAGACCCAGTACTTC.

This clonotype was detected only once. The gene calls are TRBV20-1 and TRBJ1-1; D is possibly TRBD1 (6 bases). Trimming took 0 bases from V and 13 from J, leaving 12 bases between them. The CDR3 covers 11 residues. CDR1 is DFQATT and CDR2 is SNEGSKA in the germline V gene (reference sequence). In DNA, the CDR3 is TGCAGTGCTAGAGAACACAGGGAGGTTTTCTTT. Translation gives CSAREHREVFF.

The sample holds many counts of this clonotype. V usage is TRBV3-1 and J usage is TRBJ1-6; D gene unclear. Germline V gene sequence: CDR1 LGHDT, CDR2 YNNKEL (reference sequence). The germline V and J ends were trimmed by 1 base and 7 bases, with 5 bases remaining between them. The CDR3 loop spans 13 amino acids. CDR3 sequence (DNA): TGTGCCAGCAGCCAAGGAGGGAATTCACCCCTCCACTTT. Protein sequence: CASSQGGNSPLHF.

The DNA for the CDR3 is TGTGCCAGTTTGGGTACCAACTATGGCTACACCTTC. Its translation: CASLGTNYGYTF. V gene TRBV6-1 combines with J gene TRBJ1-2; no clear D. Germline assignment: CDR1 MNHNS and CDR2 SASEGT. Deletions cut 9 bases from V and 2 bases from J, with 10 bases between. The length of the CDR3 is 12 residues.

The table lists this clonotype with a few counts. This chain connects TRBV6-6 to TRBJ2-4, with 9 bases that match TRBD2. V was pared by 0 bases and J by 7 bases, with 13 bases of the junction left unmatched. The CDR3 contains 18 residues. From germline, CDR1 is MNHNY and CDR2 SVGAGI (reference sequence). The CDR3 sequence is CASSYSSGTGGGENIQYF. The CDR3 DNA reads as TGTGCCAGCAGTTACTCGTCCGGGACTGGCGGGGGGGAGAACATTCAGTACTTC.

This clonotype was seen ten or more times. The DNA of the CDR3 is TGTGCCAGCAGTCCGGGGTGGGGGGTGAACACTGAAGCTTTCTTT. Its translation: CASSPGWGVNTEAFF. The chain couples TRBV12-3 or TRBV12-4 to TRBJ1-1; a weak D match, TRBD1 (5 bases). This CDR3 region has 15 residues. Between the trimmed V and J ends, which lost 5 bases and 0 bases, there was a span of 13 bases.

This clonotype was seen ten or more times. The chain has TRBV14 and TRBJ2-7; no clear D. Germline-derived CDR1 and CDR2 are SGHDN and FVKESK. V lost 1 base and J 0 bases, leaving 7 bases between the germline ends. This CDR3 is 14 amino acids long. CDR3 in DNA: TGTGCCAGCAGCCAAGCTGACATCTCCTACGAGCAGTACTTC. Translated: CASSQADISYEQYF.

The gene calls are TRBV27 and TRBJ1-1, with D possibly being TRBD1 (5 bases). Germline CDR1 reads MNHEY; CDR2 reads SMNVEV (reference sequence). The CDR3 is made up of 15 amino acids. V was trimmed by 0 bases and J by 4 bases, leaving 12 bases between them. The chain's CDR3 is CASSLSAGSSTEAFF. The CDR3 region has the DNA TGTGCCAGCAGTTTATCTGCAGGGTCGAGCACTGAAGCTTTCTTT.

In this sample, this clonotype turned up once. The chain has TRBV7-2 and TRBJ1-1, with D unresolved. V lost 5 bases and J 1 base, leaving 11 bases between the germline ends. This CDR3 is built from 14 residues. Germline CDR1 SGHTA, CDR2 FQGNSA. The CDR3: CASSPPDGNTEAFF. In DNA, the CDR3 is TGTGCCAGCAGCCCTCCGGACGGGAACACTGAAGCTTTCTTT.

The rearrangement links TRBV18 to TRBJ2-7, with 8 nucleotides matching TRBD1. Per germline, CDR1 KGHSH and CDR2 LQKENI. CDR3 length equals 15 residues. Unmatched junction bases numbered 9, after V lost 3 bases and J lost 5 bases. The CDR3 sequence: CASSPGQGRGHEQYF. The CDR3 DNA follows: TGTGCCAGCTCACCCGGTCAGGGCAGGGGGCACGAGCAGTACTTC.

This clonotype showed up many times. The chain recombines TRBV6-5 with TRBJ2-3, with unresolved D. The germline CDR1 and CDR2 sequences are MNHEY and SVGAGI. The CDR3 runs to 14 residues. V was clipped by 6 bases and J by 1 base, with 11 bases between them. CDR3 residues: CASSPGTRTDTQYF. The DNA of the CDR3 is TGTGCCAGCAGCCCCGGAACACGCACAGATACGCAGTATTTT.

This chain joins TRBV29-1 and TRBJ2-1, with 8 bases that match TRBD1. CDR3 length equals 13 residues. V lost 5 bases and J lost 5; bases outside the gene matches: 5. CDR1 and CDR2 (germline): SQVTM, ANQGSEA. The CDR3 sequence is CSVWTGMDNEQFF. The CDR3 region has the DNA TGCAGCGTTTGGACAGGGATGGACAATGAGCAGTTCTTC.

This clonotype was counted at least ten times. This sequence joins TRBV11-2 and TRBJ1-1, with no clear D. The CDR3 spans 15 residues. V was shortened by 3 bases and J by 0 bases, with 11 bases between the two germline ends. CDR1 is SGHAT, CDR2 FQNNGV, per germline. The CDR3 reads CASSLRPNLNTEAFF. The CDR3 DNA follows: TGTGCCAGCAGCTTGCGTCCCAACCTGAACACTGAAGCTTTCTTT.

This clonotype appeared many times. V is TRBV4-2 and J is TRBJ2-4, with a tentative D call TRBD2 (5 bases). Trimming removed 0 bases at V and 2 bases at J, with 11 bases between. There are 16 residues in the CDR3. Germline V gene sequence: CDR1 LGHNA, CDR2 YNFKEQ. The CDR3 DNA sequence: TGTGCCAGCAGCCAAGATGGAGCTAGCTCCAAAAACATTCAGTACTTC. It codes for CASSQDGASSKNIQYF.